This is a list of T cell receptor beta chains from one sample in a study of T cell repertoires in cytomegalovirus infection. TCRdb itself ran the reads through MiXCR, one entry per CDR3 protein. The sample lists more than 650,000 distinct CDR3 sequences, roughly 36% occurring once. Sequencing was performed on PBMCs. These receptors originate from a human donor in good health (CMV status not recorded). Some clones in this sample may be carry-over from other donors' samples. Both conserved end residues are part of each CDR3. D genes are given only for firm matches. Only some rows state a clone size, as once, few, many or a class for expanded clones.

v_call	d_call	j_call	clone_size	cdr3_aa	cdr3_nt
TRBV7-9	NA	TRBJ1-2	NA	CASSPIHPLRGYTF	TGTGCCAGCAGCCCTATACACCCCCTGAGGGGCTACACCTTC
TRBV6-8	NA	TRBJ2-7	NA	CASSYPGSYEQYF	TGTGCCAGCAGTTACCCAGGGAGCTACGAGCAGTACTTC
TRBV6-1	TRBD1	TRBJ1-2	few	CASSVTGNGANYGYTF	TGTGCCAGCAGCGTGACAGGGAATGGGGCTAACTATGGCTACACCTTC
TRBV7-8	TRBD1	TRBJ1-3	few	CASSSRGGGISGNTIYF	TGTGCCAGCAGCTCGCGGGGAGGGGGCATCTCTGGAAACACCATATATTTT
TRBV6-1	TRBD2	TRBJ2-7	NA	CASSTTSGGAYEQYF	TGTGCCAGCAGTACGACTAGCGGGGGAGCTTACGAGCAGTACTTC
TRBV5-1	NA	TRBJ1-6	NA	CASSPRGSLTLSPLHF	TGCGCCAGCAGCCCGAGGGGCAGCCTTACGCTTTCACCCCTCCACTTT
TRBV6-1	TRBD2	TRBJ2-1	few	CASSRLADNYNEQFF	TGTGCCAGCAGTCGACTAGCGGACAATTACAATGAGCAGTTCTTC
TRBV28	NA	TRBJ2-1	NA	CASSFQYRSEQFF	TGTGCCAGCAGTTTCCAATACCGGAGTGAGCAGTTCTTC
TRBV28	NA	TRBJ2-5	many	CASSRSGERETQYF	TGTGCCAGCAGCCGATCGGGGGAGCGAGAGACCCAGTACTTC
TRBV7-2	NA	TRBJ1-1	few	CASSLKVRTVMNTEAFF	TGTGCCAGCAGCTTAAAAGTTCGGACAGTCATGAACACTGAAGCTTTCTTT
TRBV5-1	TRBD1	TRBJ2-7	once	CASTEGAQDSESSYEQYF	TGCGCCAGCACTGAGGGGGCCCAAGACTCCGAGAGCTCCTACGAGCAGTACTTC